Only a few counts were recorded for the clone carrying this TCR beta chain. Its specificity is unknown. TCRdb reprocessed the reads via MiXCR and lists one record per CDR3 protein. The repertoire has 800,000 to 950,000 distinct CDR3 sequences, about 31% of them found once; the top ten carry under 15%. This record belongs to a study of T cell repertoires in cytomegalovirus infection. Overall study context: Epitope selection comprised recently identified HLA-C-restricted CMV epitopes and well-studied HLA-B-restricted CMV epitopes. TCR beta signatures that were public indicated CMV infection and matching HLA type. General study findings and limits: There were HLA-C-restricted CMV-specific TCR beta clonotypes dominating the ex vivo response. There were carriers of CMV plus the relevant HLA, and cumulative public TCR beta family frequency identified them.

The germline CDR1 and CDR2 sequences are LGHDT and YNNKEL (reference sequence). V trimming: 0 bases; J trimming: 0 bases; junction bases outside the gene matches: 19. This CDR3 comprises 23 residues. The rearrangement links TRBV3-1 to TRBJ2-1; 11 bases are shared with TRBD2. The TCR sequence derives from a human donor in good health (CMV status not recorded). Some clones in this sample may be carry-over from other donors' samples. Sequenced material: cultured CD8+ T cells from PBMCs, taken from culture after CMV antigen stimulation. CDR3 nucleotide sequence: TGTGCCAGCAGCCAAGAAGGGCTAGCGGGGGGACAACCTTCCAGAAGCTCCTACAATGAGCAGTTCTTC. Its translation is CASSQEGLAGGQPSRSSYNEQFF.